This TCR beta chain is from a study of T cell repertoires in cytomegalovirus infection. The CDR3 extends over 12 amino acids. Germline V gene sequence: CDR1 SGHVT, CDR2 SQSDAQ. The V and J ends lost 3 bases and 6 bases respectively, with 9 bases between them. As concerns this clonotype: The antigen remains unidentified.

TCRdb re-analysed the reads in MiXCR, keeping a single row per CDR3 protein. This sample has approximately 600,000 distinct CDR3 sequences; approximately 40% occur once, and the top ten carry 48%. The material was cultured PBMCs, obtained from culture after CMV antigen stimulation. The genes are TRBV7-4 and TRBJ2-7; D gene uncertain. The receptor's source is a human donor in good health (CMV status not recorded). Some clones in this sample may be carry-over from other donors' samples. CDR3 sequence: CASSLHLLEQYF. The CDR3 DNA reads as TGTGCCAGCAGCTTGCACCTTCTCGAGCAGTACTTC.